These 20 T cell receptor beta chains were all obtained from the same sample, sequenced in a study of blood T cell repertoires in COVID-19. Sequencing was performed with immunoSEQ multiplex PCR; in TCRdb, only in-frame clones are kept and a portion is missing. Of 56,000 or so clones detected, 75% to 95% appear once; the ten largest clones hold about 6.5%. Sequencing was done on a sample of peripheral blood. The receptors originated from a man aged 50 to 59 with active COVID-19.

The chain uses TRBV7-9 and TRBJ1-5; 9 nucleotides align to TRBD1. The CDR3 spans 15 residues. The V segment lost 4 bases and the J segment 7 bases; nucleotides outside the gene matches: 8. Per the germline V gene, CDR1 is SEHNR and CDR2 is FQNEAQ (reference sequence). The CDR3 DNA follows: TGTGCCAGCAGCTCCGGGACAGGGAGTTGGCAGCCCCAGCATTTT. Amino acid sequence: CASSSGTGSWQPQHF.

This clone was detected a few times. The chain joins TRBV6-5 to TRBJ1-1, with D perhaps matching TRBD1 (6 bases). Germline-derived CDR1 and CDR2 are MNHEY and SVGAGI. The CDR3 extends over 13 amino acids. V lost 4 bases to trimming and J lost 8 bases, with 14 bases between them. The CDR3 bases are TGTGCCAGCAGTTCCCCGGGGGGCGGGGAAGCTTTCTTT. Residues: CASSSPGGGEAFF.

In this sample, this clone turned up once. This chain joins TRBV7-2 and TRBJ1-2, with a possible D match to TRBD1 (5 bases). This CDR3 region has 13 residues. The V gene's germline CDR1 is SGHTA and CDR2 FQGNSA. With 1 base removed from V and 6 bases from J, the gap between germline ends came to 9 bases. The chain's CDR3 is CASSLGTGDGYTF. The CDR3 DNA reads TGTGCCAGCAGCTTAGGAACGGGGGATGGCTACACCTTC.

This clone has only a few counts. The V gene is TRBV6-2 or TRBV6-3, the J gene TRBJ2-1, with 8 bases matching TRBD2. The V segment lost 4 bases and the J segment 7 bases; nucleotides outside the gene matches: 9. This CDR3 is built from 15 residues. CDR1 and CDR2 from the germline V gene are MNHEY and SVGEGT. The CDR3 DNA is TGTGCCAGCAGTTTAGGGAGCGGGGGTGTTAATGAGCAGTTCTTC. Its protein product is CASSLGSGGVNEQFF.

J is TRBJ2-5 and V is TRBV5-6; D ambiguous. This CDR3 region has 15 residues. From germline, CDR1 is SGHDT and CDR2 YYEEEE. V was cut by 2 bases and J by 5 bases, with 16 bases left in between. CDR3 sequence (DNA): TGTGCCAGCAGCTTCGTCGGGTCCCCTGCCGAGACCCAGTACTTC. As protein: CASSFVGSPAETQYF.

The CDR3 DNA sequence: TGTGCCAGCAGTTTGACAGGGGACACTGAAGCTTTCTTT. Amino acids: CASSLTGDTEAFF. The rearrangement uses TRBV12-3 or TRBV12-4 and TRBJ1-1; 8 bases are a match to TRBD1. With V trimmed by 3 bases and J by 3 bases, 0 bases remained unmatched. The CDR3 length is 13 residues.

The chain employs TRBV7-9 and TRBJ1-6; perhaps TRBD1 as D (5 bases). V was pared by 6 bases and J by 7 bases, with 16 bases between. Germline V gene sequence: CDR1 SEHNR, CDR2 FQNEAQ (reference sequence). This CDR3 contains 15 residues. The CDR3 sequence is CASRPEQGGNSPLHF. CDR3 bases: TGTGCCAGCAGGCCCGAGCAGGGAGGAAATTCACCCCTCCACTTT. The whole variable domain, remainder taken from reference TRBV7-9 and TRBJ1-6, is DTGVSQNPRHKITKRGQNVTFRCDPISEHNRLYWYRQTLGQGPEFLTYFQNEAQLEKSRLLSDRFSAERPKGSFSTLEIQRTEQGDSAMYLCASRPEQGGNSPLHFGNGTRLTVT.

The rearrangement links TRBV19 to TRBJ2-1; 9 bases map to TRBD2. With 5 bases clipped from V and 0 bases from J, the junction kept 8 bases outside the gene matches. The CDR3 has 17 amino acids. Germline CDR1 reads LNHDA; CDR2 reads SQIVND (reference sequence). The CDR3 reads CASSGGGGARSYNEQFF. In DNA, the CDR3 is TGTGCCAGTAGTGGAGGCGGGGGGGCCCGCTCCTACAATGAGCAGTTCTTC. The entire variable domain, with the rest obtained from reference TRBV19 and TRBJ2-1, is as follows: DGGITQSPKYLFRKEGQNVTLSCEQNLNHDAMYWYRQDPGQGLRLIYYSQIVNDFQKGDIAEGYSVSREKKESFPLTVTSAQKNPTAFYLCASSGGGGARSYNEQFFGPGTRLTVL.

The CDR3 DNA reads TGTGCCAGCAGCGACGACAGGGCCCATGGAAACACCATATATTTT. It translates to CASSDDRAHGNTIYF. This sequence joins TRBV7-9 and TRBJ1-3; 7 bases fit TRBD1. Trimming at V came to 5 bases and at J to 3 bases, leaving 7 bases not matched to a gene. CDR1 is SEHNR, CDR2 FQNEAQ, per germline (reference sequence). This CDR3 is built from 15 residues.

The chain employs TRBV23-1 and TRBJ1-6, with 8 bases lining up with TRBD1. TRBV23-1 is an ORF for which the function is uncertain. J gave up 9 bases and V 11 bases, and 9 bases lay outside the gene matches. This CDR3 region has 13 residues. The CDR3 reads CAVGQGGGSPLHF. CDR3 sequence (DNA): TGCGCCGTCGGACAGGGAGGTGGTTCACCCCTCCACTTT.

The CDR3 is CASSSLNRRGNEKLFF. In DNA form, the CDR3 reads TGTGCCAGCAGCTCGTTGAACAGGAGGGGTAATGAAAAACTGTTTTTT. This chain joins TRBV5-6 and TRBJ1-4; D is perhaps TRBD1 (5 bases). Trimming took off 3 bases at V and 4 bases at J, with 16 bases between the two ends. CDR1 is SGHDT and CDR2 is YYEEEE in the germline V gene. CDR3 length: 16 amino acids.

This rearrangement joins TRBV5-1 to TRBJ2-5; the match to TRBD2 covers 7 bases. The germline V gene has CDR1 SGHRS and CDR2 YFSETQ. With V trimmed by 0 bases and J by 2 bases, 1 base remained unmatched. This CDR3 is built from 14 residues. The CDR3 coding sequence is TGCGCCAGCAGCTTGGCGGGGGGACAAGAGACCCAGTACTTC. Translated: CASSLAGGQETQYF.

V is TRBV7-2 and J is TRBJ1-5; D may be TRBD1 (5 bases). Germline loops: CDR1 SGHTA, CDR2 FQGNSA. V lost 2 bases and J lost 3, with 11 bases in between. The CDR3 contains 15 residues. Written as DNA, the CDR3 is TGTGCCAGCAGCTTACGGGGGGGGAACAATCAGCCCCAGCATTTT. It yields the protein CASSLRGGNNQPQHF. Filled out from reference TRBV7-2 and TRBJ1-5, the complete variable domain reads GAGVSQSPSNKVTEKGKDVELRCDPISGHTALYWYRQSLGQGLEFLIYFQGNSAPDKSGLPSDRFSAERTGGSVSTLTIQRTQQEDSAVYLCASSLRGGNNQPQHFGDGTRLSIL.

The count of this clone is one. V gene TRBV6-4 combines with J gene TRBJ2-2, with a possible D match to TRBD1 (5 bases). Between the trimmed V and J ends, which lost 9 bases and 4 bases, there was a span of 15 bases. Germline lookup yields CDR1 MRHNA and CDR2 SNTAGT. The CDR3 runs to 14 residues. The CDR3 nucleotides are TGTGCCAGAAGGGAAGGGGTGAGCACCGGGGAGCTGTTTTTT. Protein: CARREGVSTGELFF.

This chain joins TRBV6-6 and TRBJ2-1, with 8 bases identical to TRBD1. Germline assignment: CDR1 MNHNY and CDR2 SVGAGI (reference sequence). The CDR3 contains 17 residues. Germline trimming cut 5 bases from V and 2 bases from J; bases unmatched to any gene: 11. The CDR3 here is CASSPGTGRVTYNEQFF. As DNA, the CDR3 is TGTGCCAGCAGTCCCGGGACAGGAAGGGTTACCTACAATGAGCAGTTCTTC.

CDR3 DNA sequence: TGTGCCAGCATCGATAACACATGGGGGCTCTCTGCTGAAGCTTTCTTT. Amino acid sequence: CASIDNTWGLSAEAFF. The chain combines TRBV5-6 with TRBJ1-1; possibly TRBD1 for D (6 bases). The V end lost 6 bases, the J end lost 6 bases, and 24 bases lay between the germline ends. The CDR3 runs 16 residues. Germline values: CDR1 SGHDT, CDR2 YYEEEE.

This clone was recorded only once. This chain uses TRBV29-1 with TRBJ2-3, with a possible D match to TRBD2 (6 bases). Trimming took 3 bases from V and 3 from J, leaving 7 bases between them. Germline loops: CDR1 SQVTM, CDR2 ANQGSEA. This CDR3 region has 12 residues. CDR3 DNA sequence: TGCAGCGTTGACGCGGGGACAGATACGCAGTATTTT. Protein: CSVDAGTDTQYF.

This chain connects TRBV24-1 to TRBJ2-7, with 8 bases aligning to TRBD2. The germline gives CDR1 KGHDR, CDR2 SFDVKD. V gave up 12 bases and J gave up 1 base; unmatched junction bases: 4. The CDR3 is 12 amino acids. The CDR3: CAVAGRSYEQYF. DNA of the CDR3: TGTGCCGTAGCGGGACGGTCCTACGAGCAGTACTTC.

This clone was picked up one time. The V gene is TRBV6-4, the J gene TRBJ1-1; TRBD1 might be the D (6 bases). Germline values: CDR1 MRHNA, CDR2 SNTAGT. This CDR3 contains 18 residues. With 6 bases removed from V and 0 bases from J, the gap between germline ends came to 23 bases. Here the CDR3 reads CASRSRIKGDQMNTEAFF. The CDR3 DNA reads as TGTGCCAGCAGATCGCGCATAAAGGGGGATCAAATGAACACTGAAGCTTTCTTT.

The chain carries TRBV2 and TRBJ2-5, with a possible D match to TRBD2 (5 bases). V lost 4 bases to trimming and J lost 7 bases, with 19 bases between them. The CDR3 loop spans 15 amino acids. Per germline, CDR1 SNHLY and CDR2 FYNNEI. This CDR3 is CASSGLFGSSRTQYF. CDR3 DNA: TGTGCCAGCAGTGGCTTATTTGGGAGTAGCCGGACCCAGTACTTC.